The source of this TCR beta chain is a study of cytomegalovirus exposure and HLA in healthy donors. Whole-study findings and limits: Cytomegalovirus-associated status was assigned to approximately 160 TCR beta chains. Usually a TCR sequence was rare, but some public TCRs were found in many donors. It was confirmed in vitro that a few of the CMV-associated chains were specific for CMV antigens.

The data were produced by immunoSEQ multiplex PCR, yet TCRdb's version contains in-frame clones alone and is incomplete. This sample has about 98,000 clones, with around 88% found just once. With 2 bases removed from V and 2 bases from J, the gap between germline ends came to 7 bases. The CDR3 is made up of 14 amino acids. Germline V gene data show CDR1 as SGHTA and CDR2 as FQGNSA. A word on this clone: The antigen remains unidentified.

The validation cohort, a group of more than 95 subjects, included the donors and was separate from the approximately 680-subject first cohort. The sequence was collected from a woman aged 30 to 39 in good health and CMV-seronegative. The rearrangement links TRBV7-2 to TRBJ1-3; no reliable D call. The specimen sequenced was PBMCs. The CDR3 coding sequence is TGTGCCAGCAGCTTAACGGTCGCTGGAAACACCATATATTTT. Translation: CASSLTVAGNTIYF.